Shown below are 28 T cell receptor beta chains from a single sample sequenced in a study of CD8 T cells in ankylosing spondylitis. MiXCR, applied by TCRdb to the 5' RACE reads, yields one record per CDR3 protein. The sample carries 250,000 to 400,000 distinct CDR3 sequences, roughly 10% recorded once. The specimen sequenced was blood, either unsorted or a sorted T cell fraction (not recorded which). The receptors originated from a female donor with ankylosing spondylitis or in good health (not recorded which).

This clonotype was detected only a few times. The chain links TRBV27 to TRBJ2-5, with D uncertain. This CDR3 has 13 residues. Trimming stripped 9 bases from V and 0 bases from J, with 11 bases between. Germline assignment: CDR1 MNHEY and CDR2 SMNVEV (reference sequence). CDR3 in DNA: TGTGCCAGGGGTCAGGTACACCAAGAGACCCAGTACTTC. It is translated as CARGQVHQETQYF.

This clonotype was counted at least ten times. Written as DNA, the CDR3 is TGTGCCAGCAGTTTTCAGGGATCGAACACCGGGGAGCTGTTTTTT. This codes for CASSFQGSNTGELFF. The chain combines TRBV12-3 or TRBV12-4 with TRBJ2-2; weak D call: TRBD1 (5 bases). V was pared by 3 bases and J by 0 bases, with 8 bases between. The CDR3 is made up of 15 amino acids.

The chain couples TRBV4-2 to TRBJ2-3, with 9 bases identical to TRBD2. This CDR3 contains 17 residues. V lost 0 bases, J lost 4 bases, and 8 bases stayed unmatched. Germline V gene data show CDR1 as LGHNA and CDR2 as YNFKEQ. CDR3 region: CASSQDPSGLAPDTQYF. In nucleotides, the CDR3 is TGTGCCAGCAGCCAAGATCCCTCGGGACTAGCCCCAGATACGCAGTATTTT.

This clonotype was detected ten times or more. This chain connects TRBV20-1 to TRBJ2-7; 7 nucleotides align to TRBD1. Trimming at V came to 5 bases and at J to 3 bases, leaving 4 bases not matched to a gene. Germline loops: CDR1 DFQATT, CDR2 SNEGSKA (reference sequence). The CDR3 loop spans 12 amino acids. The CDR3 DNA sequence: TGCAGTGCTGCCAGGGACAGCTACGAGCAGTACTTC. This encodes CSAARDSYEQYF.

This clonotype was recorded many times. The chain uses TRBV5-1 and TRBJ2-6; D not resolved. Germline-derived CDR1 and CDR2 are SGHRS and YFSETQ. The CDR3 length is 15 residues. V was cut by 2 bases and J by 0 bases, with 6 bases left in between. The CDR3 sequence is CASSLTNSGANVLTF. The CDR3 DNA reads as TGCGCCAGCAGCTTAACTAACTCTGGGGCCAACGTCCTGACTTTC. The full variable domain, in which reference TRBV5-1 and TRBJ2-6 provide the parts outside the CDR3, is KAGVTQTPRYLIKTRGQQVTLSCSPISGHRSVSWYQQTPGQGLQFLFEYFSETQRNKGNFPGRFSGRQFSNSRSEMNVSTLELGDSALYLCASSLTNSGANVLTFGAGSRLTVL.

This clonotype has just a few counts. The conserved closing phenylalanine or tryptophan is absent in this CDR3, likely reflecting a read error. The rearrangement uses TRBV10-3 and TRBJ2-5; 8 nucleotides align to TRBD1. Germline CDR1 reads ENHRY; CDR2 reads SYGVKD. Trimming took 4 bases from V and 5 from J; bases not matched to a gene: 9. The CDR3 has 15 amino acids. CDR3 region: CAISGGDRGAETQYL. CDR3 nucleotides: TGTGCCATCAGTGGAGGAGACAGGGGAGCCGAGACCCAGTACCTC.

In its sample, this clonotype was seen many times. CDR3 amino acids: CASSYPMSPGPGELFF. CDR3 DNA: TGTGCCAGCAGTTACCCCATGAGTCCGGGACCCGGGGAGCTGTTTTTT. The chain couples TRBV6-5 to TRBJ2-2; perhaps D is TRBD1 or TRBD2 (5 bases each). The germline V and J ends were trimmed by 2 bases and 6 bases, with 16 bases remaining between them. The germline gives CDR1 MNHEY, CDR2 SVGAGI. The CDR3 loop spans 16 amino acids.

This clonotype was recorded at least ten times. The chain carries TRBV12-3 or TRBV12-4 and TRBJ2-3; 10 bases align to TRBD2. This CDR3 spans 14 amino acids. The V and J ends lost 6 bases and 0 bases, in that order; junction bases with no gene match: 0. The CDR3 nucleotides read TGTGCCAGCAGGACTAGCGGGAGCACAGATACGCAGTATTTT. Amino acid sequence: CASRTSGSTDTQYF.

This clonotype was seen at least ten times. This chain connects TRBV12-3 or TRBV12-4 to TRBJ1-2; TRBD1 is a possible D gene (5 bases). This CDR3 comprises 13 residues. Trimming removed 5 bases at V and 2 bases at J, with 9 bases between. Written as DNA, the CDR3 is TGTGCCAGCAGTACGACAGACAACTATGGCTACACCTTC. This encodes CASSTTDNYGYTF.

This clonotype was recorded once. This chain connects TRBV5-1 to TRBJ1-1, with 7 bases matching TRBD1. Germline CDR1 SGHRS, CDR2 YFSETQ. The CDR3 contains 14 residues. After removal of 2 bases from V and 5 bases from J, the junction contained 6 bases not matched to a gene. Here the CDR3 reads CASSLSGGVTEAFF. CDR3 bases: TGCGCCAGCAGCTTATCAGGGGGAGTAACTGAAGCTTTCTTT.

This clonotype was observed many times. The chain is built from TRBV20-1 and TRBJ2-1; TRBD1 aligns across 9 bases. Germline loops: CDR1 DFQATT, CDR2 SNEGSKA (reference sequence). Trimming at V came to 1 base and at J to 4 bases, leaving 2 bases not matched to a gene. The CDR3 contains 14 residues. The CDR3 loop is CSARVGTGYNEQFF. The CDR3, as DNA: TGCAGTGCTAGAGTAGGGACAGGGTACAATGAGCAGTTCTTC.

This clonotype came up many times. CDR3 DNA sequence: TGTGCCATCAGTGAGTTCAGGGGGAGGTCCACAGATACGCAGTATTTT. Residues: CAISEFRGRSTDTQYF. The genes are TRBV10-3 and TRBJ2-3; the D gene is possibly TRBD1 (7 bases). Trimming shortened V by 1 base and J by 2 bases, and 13 bases separated the two germline ends. The CDR3 loop spans 16 amino acids. Germline assignment: CDR1 ENHRY and CDR2 SYGVKD.

This clonotype came up a few times. The gene calls are TRBV2 and TRBJ1-1; TRBD1 might be the D (5 bases). CDR1 and CDR2 (germline): SNHLY, FYNNEI. The CDR3 sequence is 14 residues long. V was pared by 4 bases and J by 1 base, with 10 bases between. The chain's CDR3 is CASSVQGRNTEAFF. In nucleotides, the CDR3 is TGTGCCAGCAGTGTGCAGGGCAGGAACACTGAAGCTTTCTTT.

This clonotype was seen ten or more times. The chain combines TRBV28 with TRBJ2-7; D gene ambiguous. The ends were cut back, 5 bases at V and 2 bases at J, with 16 bases in the middle. Germline V gene data show CDR1 as MDHEN and CDR2 as SYDVKM. The length of the CDR3 is 15 residues. CDR3 DNA sequence: TGTGCCAGCAGTCCCCACACCGGGCCCACCTACGAGCAGTACTTC. Translating gives CASSPHTGPTYEQYF.

The table lists this clonotype with many counts. J is TRBJ2-3 and V is TRBV9; no definite D call. The CDR3 sequence is 14 residues long. Germline values: CDR1 SGDLS, CDR2 YYNGEE. V lost 3 bases and J lost 2, with 10 bases in between. In nucleotides, the CDR3 is TGTGCCAGCAGCGCATCCAGGAACACAGATACGCAGTATTTT. Amino acid sequence: CASSASRNTDTQYF.

The chain has TRBV11-1 and TRBJ2-3; the match to TRBD1 covers 9 bases. Germline lookup yields CDR1 SGHAT and CDR2 FQDESV (reference sequence). This CDR3 has 16 residues. V was clipped by 0 bases and J by 7 bases; unmatched bases: 8. The CDR3 DNA reads as TGTGCCAGCAGCTTAGCGACCGGGACAGGGATGAATACGCAGTATTTT. Protein product: CASSLATGTGMNTQYF.

The chain joins TRBV7-2 to TRBJ1-5; D not certain. CDR1 is SGHTA and CDR2 is FQGNSA in the germline V gene. V lost 1 base and J lost 4, with 8 bases in between. The CDR3 has 14 amino acids. The CDR3 is CASSLVEGNQPQHF. The CDR3 nucleotides are TGTGCCAGCAGCTTAGTGGAGGGAAATCAGCCCCAGCATTTT.

This clonotype was observed at least ten times. The chain uses TRBV7-2 and TRBJ2-1; no definite D call. Germline V gene data show CDR1 as SGHTA and CDR2 as FQGNSA. CDR3 size: 12 residues. Between the trimmed V and J ends, which lost 1 base and 9 bases, there was a span of 7 bases. The CDR3 protein is CASSLGPREQFF. As DNA, the CDR3 is TGTGCCAGCAGCTTAGGTCCGCGTGAGCAGTTCTTC.

In its sample, this clonotype was seen many times. The gene calls are TRBV9 and TRBJ1-4, with D possibly TRBD1 on 6 matching bases. CDR3 length equals 17 residues. V shed 0 bases and J shed 2 bases, with 14 bases lying between them. Per the germline V gene, CDR1 is SGDLS and CDR2 is YYNGEE. The CDR3 spells CASSVDRPGATNEKLFF. CDR3 nucleotide sequence: TGTGCCAGCAGCGTAGATCGGCCAGGGGCGACTAATGAAAAACTGTTTTTT.

This clonotype turned up a few times. This chain joins TRBV18 and TRBJ1-1; D is unresolved. V lost 6 bases and J 1 base, leaving 9 bases between the germline ends. CDR3 size: 13 residues. CDR1 and CDR2 from the germline V gene are KGHSH and LQKENI. The CDR3 DNA is TGTGCCAGCTCCGCGGAGCGGAACACTGAAGCTTTCTTT. Translated, it gives CASSAERNTEAFF.

The chain recombines TRBV27 with TRBJ1-6; tentatively, D is TRBD1 (6 bases). V was shortened by 0 bases and J by 11 bases, with 11 bases between the two germline ends. Germline loops: CDR1 MNHEY, CDR2 SMNVEV (reference sequence). The CDR3 extends over 14 amino acids. The CDR3 DNA sequence: TGTGCCAGCAGTTTATCGGACAGATCTGCACCCCTCCACTTT. It specifies CASSLSDRSAPLHF.

The gene calls are TRBV7-2 and TRBJ2-1, with D perhaps being TRBD1 or TRBD2 (7 bases each). The CDR3 is 16 residues long. CDR1 and CDR2 from the germline V gene are SGHTA and FQGNSA. V was clipped by 5 bases and J by 1 base, with 15 bases between them. CDR3 sequence reads: CASSLRQGGSYNEQFF. As DNA, the CDR3 is TGTGCCAGCAGCCTCAGACAGGGAGGGTCCTACAATGAGCAGTTCTTC.

This clonotype was seen many times. V and J are TRBV5-1 and TRBJ2-1, with 8 nucleotides matching TRBD2. The CDR3 extends over 15 amino acids. V gave up 4 bases and J gave up 2 bases; unmatched junction bases: 5. The germline gives CDR1 SGHRS, CDR2 YFSETQ. This CDR3 is CASSEAGAPYNEQFF. The DNA for the CDR3 is TGCGCCAGCAGCGAAGCGGGAGCGCCCTACAATGAGCAGTTCTTC.

There are many counts of this clonotype. The V call is TRBV29-1, the J call TRBJ2-1, with D possibly TRBD2 on 6 matching bases. The CDR3 runs 12 residues. Germline lookup yields CDR1 SQVTM and CDR2 ANQGSEA. Trimming removed 4 bases from V and 8 bases from J, with 12 bases in between. This chain's CDR3 is CSVVLAPHEQFF. DNA of the CDR3: TGCAGCGTTGTACTAGCCCCCCATGAGCAGTTCTTC.

This clonotype appeared many times. The chain has TRBV11-2 and TRBJ2-7, with D possibly being TRBD2 (5 bases). The V gene's germline CDR1 is SGHAT and CDR2 FQNNGV. Trimming removed 5 bases from V and 4 bases from J, with 18 bases in between. This CDR3 is 15 amino acids long. In DNA form, the CDR3 reads TGTGCCAGCAGCGACCTTCGGGGAAACTGGTACGAGCAGTACTTC. Translated: CASSDLRGNWYEQYF.

This clonotype was counted only a few times. The chain couples TRBV6-2 or TRBV6-3 to TRBJ1-2, with TRBD1 as a possible D gene (5 bases). Germline V lookup: CDR1 MNHEY, CDR2 SVGEGT. The CDR3 sequence is 14 residues long. The V and J ends lost 8 bases and 3 bases respectively, with 16 bases between them. This CDR3 reads CASSQALRDYGYTF. The CDR3 coding sequence is TGTGCCAGCTCGCAGGCCCTCAGGGACTATGGCTACACCTTC.

This clonotype was seen only a few times. V and J are TRBV10-3 and TRBJ1-2; 11 bases map to TRBD1. V was clipped by 6 bases and J by 7 bases; unmatched bases: 13. CDR3 length: 16 residues. Germline CDR1 and CDR2: ENHRY and SYGVKD. CDR3 bases: TGTGCCATCAGCCGTACCACCGGGACAGGGGGACGTGGCTACACCTTC. Its protein is CAISRTTGTGGRGYTF.

This clonotype showed up many times. The J gene is TRBJ2-7, the V gene TRBV7-2; D possibly corresponds to TRBD2 (5 bases). From germline, CDR1 is SGHTA and CDR2 FQGNSA. V lost 5 bases, J lost 0 bases, and 14 bases lay in between. The CDR3 spans 15 residues. This chain's CDR3 is CASSPGISISYEQYF. Written as DNA, the CDR3 is TGTGCCAGCAGCCCGGGGATCAGCATCTCCTACGAGCAGTACTTC.